Shown below are 9 T cell receptor beta chains from a single sample sequenced in a study of blood T cells in healthy people across ages. For the second PCR, which ran for about 6 to 11 cycles, a sample-barcoded 5' primer and a J-beta primer mix were used. TCRdb reanalysed the 5' RACE reads using MiXCR and keeps one entry per CDR3 protein. Here the sample spans more than 650,000 distinct CDR3 sequences, about a fifth being singletons. Sequencing was done on a sample of blood. These receptors originate from a man aged 70 or older in good health.

Details on this clonotype: The junction shows a germline mismatch at one end, possibly a read error. The J gene is TRBJ2-1, the V gene TRBV12-3 or TRBV12-4, with D maybe TRBD1 (6 bases). CDR3 length: 15 amino acids. CDR3 residues: CASSLFGGSHNEQFF. DNA of the CDR3: TGTGCCAGCAGTTTATTTGGGGGCTCCCACAATGAGCAGTTCTTC.

This clonotype has a count of ten or more. The V and J genes are TRBV12-3 or TRBV12-4 and TRBJ2-7; D uncertain. The CDR3 loop spans 14 amino acids. The germline V and J ends were trimmed by 0 bases and 1 base, with 7 bases remaining between them. CDR3 in amino acids: CASSLASTSYEQYV. CDR3 nucleotides: TGTGCCAGCAGTTTAGCGTCGACATCCTACGAGCAGTACGTC.

The rearrangement links TRBV18 to TRBJ1-2; the D is unclear. This CDR3 has 15 amino acids. V was trimmed by 3 bases and J by 8 bases, leaving 19 bases between them. CDR1 is KGHSH, CDR2 LQKENI, per germline. The CDR3 DNA is TGTGCCAGCTCACCTGATCCAACAGTCCCGATCGGCTACACCTTC. Its translation: CASSPDPTVPIGYTF.

This clonotype was seen only a few times. This rearrangement joins TRBV2 to TRBJ2-2; D perhaps matches TRBD1 (5 bases). The CDR3 loop spans 14 amino acids. Germline V CDR1 and CDR2: SNHLY, FYNNEI. The germline V and J ends were trimmed by 7 bases and 1 base, with 10 bases remaining between them. The CDR3 DNA reads as TGTGCCAGCAAAAAAGGGGAGAACACCGGGGAGCTGTTTTTT. As protein: CASKKGENTGELFF. The entire variable domain, with the rest obtained from reference TRBV2 and TRBJ2-2, is as follows: EPEVTQTPSHQVTQMGQEVILRCVPISNHLYFYWYRQILGQKVEFLVSFYNNEISEKSEIFDDQFSVERPDGSNFTLKIRSTKLEDSAMYFCASKKGENTGELFFGEGSRLTVL.

The rearrangement joins TRBV2 to TRBJ1-1, with D unclear. Germline CDR1 SNHLY, CDR2 FYNNEI. There are 14 residues in the CDR3. V was pared by 6 bases and J by 0 bases, with 11 bases between. The CDR3 spells CASRARAVNTEAFF. The CDR3 bases are TGTGCCAGCAGAGCTCGGGCGGTGAACACTGAAGCTTTCTTT.

The V gene is TRBV7-9, the J gene TRBJ2-3; no reliable D call. The V gene lost 5 bases and the J gene lost 0 bases, with 15 bases spanning the gap. The CDR3 runs 16 residues. The germline V gene encodes CDR1 SEHNR and CDR2 FQNEAQ (reference sequence). CDR3 residues: CASSPARTFSTDTQYF. DNA for the CDR3: TGTGCCAGCAGCCCGGCCCGGACGTTCAGCACAGATACGCAGTATTTT. Using reference TRBV7-9 and TRBJ2-3 for the parts outside the CDR3, the full variable domain is DTGVSQNPRHKITKRGQNVTFRCDPISEHNRLYWYRQTLGQGPEFLTYFQNEAQLEKSRLLSDRFSAERPKGSFSTLEIQRTEQGDSAMYLCASSPARTFSTDTQYFGPGTRLTVL.

This chain joins TRBV5-1 and TRBJ2-7, with D possibly matching TRBD1 (5 bases). Trimming pared 5 bases from V and 5 bases from J, leaving 17 bases between. The CDR3 is 14 residues long. The V gene's germline CDR1 is SGHRS and CDR2 YFSETQ. The CDR3 sequence is CASSSSRGFNEQYF. CDR3 DNA: TGCGCCAGCAGTAGCTCAAGGGGTTTCAACGAGCAGTACTTC.

V is TRBV20-1 and J is TRBJ1-5; 7 positions agree with TRBD1. The CDR3 has 13 amino acids. Trimming cost V 6 bases and J 4 bases; bases outside gene matches: 6. Germline V CDR1 and CDR2: DFQATT, SNEGSKA (reference sequence). The CDR3 DNA sequence: TGCAGTGCCAAGACAGGGTTTAATCAGCCCCAGCATTTT. Translating gives CSAKTGFNQPQHF.

This clonotype has a single count. The rearrangement joins TRBV15 to TRBJ2-3; no definite D call. This CDR3 contains 14 residues. The ends were cut back, 5 bases at V and 2 bases at J, with 11 bases in the middle. In germline, CDR1 is LNHNV, CDR2 YYDKDF (reference sequence). CDR3 sequence (DNA): TGTGCCACCAGCCTAAACCGCCTCACAGATACGCAGTATTTT. Its protein product is CATSLNRLTDTQYF.